Below are 21 T cell receptor beta chains sequenced from a single sample in a study of T cells after posttransplantation cyclophosphamide (dated by TCRdb to about 2016). The library was built by means of the immunoSEQ multiplex PCR assay. Imported from immuneACCESS, the table was reduced by TCRdb to in-frame sequences with V and J called. These copies leave out some clones; in studies compared against another copy, an unresolved V gene accounts for under half, and the cause of the remainder is not known. In all, the sample holds about 32,000 clones, and around nine tenths of those were seen once. The ten largest clonotypes hold around 0.26% of the sample. Viable CD3+CD4+ or CD3+CD8+ cells that were CCR7+CD45RA+CD45RO-CD95-CD27+CD28+ were defined as naive T cells. The sample was naive CD4+ T cells sorted from PBMCs. The receptors here all came from a woman aged 55-75 years in good health, CMV-negative, and a related stem cell transplant donor.

This chain uses TRBV18 with TRBJ2-1; 11 bases map to TRBD1. After removal of 2 bases from V and 6 bases from J, the junction contained 6 bases not matched to a gene. Per germline, CDR1 KGHSH and CDR2 LQKENI. The CDR3 totals 16 residues. The CDR3 DNA sequence: TGTGCCAGCTCACCAGCTCAGGGACAGGGGGTCAATGAGCAGTTCTTC. This codes for CASSPAQGQGVNEQFF.

The V gene is TRBV28, the J gene TRBJ2-7, with a tentative D call TRBD1 (6 bases). V was clipped by 8 bases and J by 1 base, with 9 bases between them. The germline gives CDR1 MDHEN, CDR2 SYDVKM. There are 12 residues in the CDR3. In DNA, the CDR3 is TGTGCCAGCTCCCAGGGGTCCTACGAGCAGTACTTC. It codes for CASSQGSYEQYF.

The rearrangement uses TRBV10-1 and TRBJ2-1; no clear D. Germline CDR1 is WNHNN and CDR2 is SYGVQD (reference sequence). The CDR3 consists of 16 residues. Trimming stripped 3 bases from V and 0 bases from J, with 12 bases between. CDR3 residues: CASSDSAVSSYNEQFF. The CDR3 nucleotides are TGCGCCAGCAGTGACAGTGCGGTTAGCTCCTACAATGAGCAGTTCTTC.

This chain joins TRBV19 and TRBJ2-7, with D possibly matching TRBD1 (6 bases). The CDR3 is 14 amino acids. V was trimmed by 5 bases and J by 2 bases, leaving 13 bases between them. Germline-derived CDR1 and CDR2 are LNHDA and SQIVND (reference sequence). CDR3 DNA: TGTGCCAGTAGTGACCATAGGGGGACCTACGAGCAGTACTTC. This encodes CASSDHRGTYEQYF.

This chain connects TRBV27 to TRBJ1-6, with D unclear. The CDR3 extends over 15 amino acids. Trimming pared 0 bases from V and 6 bases from J, leaving 9 bases between. Germline CDR1 and CDR2: MNHEY and SMNVEV (reference sequence). The CDR3, as DNA: TGTGCCAGCAGTTTATCGTGGGCGTCTAATTCACCCCTCCACTTT. Translated, it gives CASSLSWASNSPLHF.

This chain connects TRBV29-1 to TRBJ2-5; D remains ambiguous. The V end lost 6 bases, the J end lost 5 bases, and 16 bases lay between the germline ends. Germline-derived CDR1 and CDR2 are SQVTM and ANQGSEA. This CDR3 contains 13 residues. The CDR3 nucleotides are TGCAGCGTAGAGACCAACACGAGGGAGACCCAGTACTTC. It encodes CSVETNTRETQYF.

This rearrangement joins TRBV6-4 to TRBJ1-5; 8 bases fit TRBD1. This CDR3 spans 12 amino acids. Trimming cost V 7 bases and J 7 bases; bases outside gene matches: 3. Germline V lookup: CDR1 MRHNA, CDR2 SNTAGT. CDR3 protein: CASTAGGQPQHF. CDR3 DNA sequence: TGTGCCAGCACCGCAGGGGGCCAGCCCCAGCATTTT.

J is TRBJ1-4 and V is TRBV28, with 8 bases identical to TRBD1. CDR3 length: 18 residues. Germline V lookup: CDR1 MDHEN, CDR2 SYDVKM. V was clipped by 6 bases and J by 4 bases; unmatched bases: 16. Written as DNA, the CDR3 is TGTGCCAGCAGACGCACAGGGGGGATGCGGCTTGGTAATGAAAAACTGTTTTTT. This codes for CASRRTGGMRLGNEKLFF.

As DNA, the CDR3 is TGCGCCAGCAAGGACAGTTCCCTTTATGGCTACACCTTC. Its protein product is CASKDSSLYGYTF. This chain uses TRBV5-1 with TRBJ1-2; tentatively, D is TRBD1 (6 bases). CDR1 and CDR2 from the germline V gene are SGHRS and YFSETQ. This CDR3 has 13 amino acids. The ends were cut back, 6 bases at V and 5 bases at J, with 14 bases in the middle. The variable domain in full, with the rest retrieved from reference TRBV5-1 and TRBJ1-2, is KAGVTQTPRYLIKTRGQQVTLSCSPISGHRSVSWYQQTPGQGLQFLFEYFSETQRNKGNFPGRFSGRQFSNSRSEMNVSTLELGDSALYLCASKDSSLYGYTFGSGTRLTVV.

This clone was counted a single time. This chain connects TRBV19 to TRBJ1-5, with D perhaps matching TRBD1 (6 bases). Germline V gene sequence: CDR1 LNHDA, CDR2 SQIVND (reference sequence). The CDR3 runs 14 residues. V lost 11 bases to trimming and J lost 4 bases, with 18 bases between them. CDR3 coding DNA: TGTGCCTGTATCGGGACATCCCTAAATCAGCCCCAGCATTTT. Amino acids: CACIGTSLNQPQHF.

The CDR3 coding sequence is TGCGCCAGCAGCTTGTTCACTAGCGGGGATAGTGAGCAGTTCTTC. Protein: CASSLFTSGDSEQFF. The V call is TRBV5-1, the J call TRBJ2-1; TRBD2 matches 10 bases. The CDR3 runs 15 residues. CDR1 is SGHRS, CDR2 YFSETQ, per germline. The V gene end was trimmed by 1 base and the J gene end by 9 bases; junction bases not matched to a gene: 7.

The table lists this clone with a few counts. The J gene is TRBJ1-6, the V gene TRBV2; D remains ambiguous. V dropped 2 bases and J dropped 8 bases, with 7 bases sitting between them. The CDR3 sequence is 13 residues long. Germline loops: CDR1 SNHLY, CDR2 FYNNEI. The CDR3 protein is CASSESRDSPLHF. The CDR3 DNA reads TGTGCCAGCAGTGAATCGAGGGATTCACCCCTCCACTTT.

The rearrangement joins TRBV10-1 to TRBJ2-3; possibly TRBD2 for D (6 bases). The germline V and J ends were trimmed by 3 bases and 0 bases, with 13 bases remaining between them. The germline V gene has CDR1 WNHNN and CDR2 SYGVQD (reference sequence). The CDR3 contains 16 residues. The DNA of the CDR3 is TGCGCCAGCAGTGATGCTGCGGGACTCAGCACAGATACGCAGTATTTT. Translated: CASSDAAGLSTDTQYF.

The rearrangement links TRBV12-5 to TRBJ1-1; 7 bases line up with TRBD1. This CDR3 has 16 amino acids. Trimming removed 6 bases from V and 3 bases from J; junction bases left unmatched: 13. Germline CDR1 is LGHNT and CDR2 is FRNRAP. Here the CDR3 DNA reads TGTGCTAGTGGGACACAGGGGTGGGGGCAGCACACTGAAGCTTTCTTT. It is translated as CASGTQGWGQHTEAFF.

This clone was seen only once. The genes are TRBV28 and TRBJ2-1, with D uncertain. Deletions cut 4 bases from V and 7 bases from J, with 8 bases between. CDR1 and CDR2 from the germline V gene are MDHEN and SYDVKM. The CDR3 totals 12 residues. In nucleotides, the CDR3 is TGTGCCAGCAGTTCCCCCCTGAATGAGCAGTTCTTC. It translates to CASSSPLNEQFF.

The genes are TRBV11-3 and TRBJ2-3; D is ambiguous. The V and J ends lost 5 bases and 6 bases respectively, with 9 bases between them. The CDR3 runs to 12 residues. Looked up from germline, CDR1 is SGHNT and CDR2 is YENEEA. In nucleotides, the CDR3 is TGTGCCAGCAGCCGCCGCGCGGATACGCAGTATTTT. Its protein product is CASSRRADTQYF.

The chain couples TRBV5-5 to TRBJ2-5; TRBD1 agrees at 8 bases. The CDR3 has 13 amino acids. The J segment lost 5 bases and the V segment lost 4 bases, leaving 4 bases of the junction unmatched. The germline gives CDR1 SGHKS, CDR2 YYEKEE (reference sequence). The CDR3 sequence is CASSPTGEETQYF. The CDR3 DNA is TGTGCCAGCAGCCCGACAGGGGAGGAGACCCAGTACTTC.

This clone was counted once. The gene calls are TRBV5-1 and TRBJ2-5, with TRBD2 identical over 7 bases. TRBJ2-7 explains the end of the DNA better; the J call may be wrong. Per the germline V gene, CDR1 is SGHRS and CDR2 is YFSETQ. This CDR3 is 13 amino acids long. The CDR3 DNA is TGCGCCAGCAGCTGGGAGGGCGGCGCCGAGCAGTACTTC. It specifies CASSWEGGAEQYF.

V is TRBV2 and J is TRBJ2-5, with TRBD2 as a possible D gene (7 bases). This CDR3 contains 15 residues. Germline-derived CDR1 and CDR2 are SNHLY and FYNNEI. With 9 bases removed from V and 10 bases from J, the gap between germline ends came to 27 bases. The CDR3: CASAGARSAGNGQYF. The DNA of the CDR3 is TGTGCCAGTGCGGGGGCGCGGTCCGCCGGGAATGGCCAGTACTTC.

The chain couples TRBV29-1 to TRBJ2-7; TRBD2 aligns across 10 bases. This CDR3 contains 12 residues. The germline V gene encodes CDR1 SQVTM and CDR2 ANQGSEA. V trimming: 7 bases; J trimming: 3 bases; junction bases outside the gene matches: 3. In nucleotides, the CDR3 is TGCAGCGCCGCTAGCGGGAGCTACGAGCAGTACTTC. The encoded protein is CSAASGSYEQYF.

The J gene is TRBJ2-3, the V gene TRBV10-1; D is perhaps TRBD2 (5 bases). The CDR3 has 15 residues. Trimming took 6 bases from V and 1 from J, leaving 14 bases between them. Germline lookup yields CDR1 WNHNN and CDR2 SYGVQD (reference sequence). Written as DNA, the CDR3 is TGCGCCAGCAGATTTACTAGTTTATGCACAGATACGCAGTATTTT. Protein sequence: CASRFTSLCTDTQYF.